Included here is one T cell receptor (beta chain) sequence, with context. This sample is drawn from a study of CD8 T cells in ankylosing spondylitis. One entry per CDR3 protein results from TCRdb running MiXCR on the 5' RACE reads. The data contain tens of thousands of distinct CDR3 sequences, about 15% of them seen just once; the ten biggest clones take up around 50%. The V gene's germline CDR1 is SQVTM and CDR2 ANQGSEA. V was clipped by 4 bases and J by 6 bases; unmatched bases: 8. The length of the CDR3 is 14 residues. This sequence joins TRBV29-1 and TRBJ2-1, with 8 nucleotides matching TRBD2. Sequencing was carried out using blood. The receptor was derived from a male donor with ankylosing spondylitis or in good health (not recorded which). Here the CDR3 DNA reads TGCAGCGTTGGACCGGGACTAGGGTTCAATGAGCAGTTCTTC. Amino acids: CSVGPGLGFNEQFF.